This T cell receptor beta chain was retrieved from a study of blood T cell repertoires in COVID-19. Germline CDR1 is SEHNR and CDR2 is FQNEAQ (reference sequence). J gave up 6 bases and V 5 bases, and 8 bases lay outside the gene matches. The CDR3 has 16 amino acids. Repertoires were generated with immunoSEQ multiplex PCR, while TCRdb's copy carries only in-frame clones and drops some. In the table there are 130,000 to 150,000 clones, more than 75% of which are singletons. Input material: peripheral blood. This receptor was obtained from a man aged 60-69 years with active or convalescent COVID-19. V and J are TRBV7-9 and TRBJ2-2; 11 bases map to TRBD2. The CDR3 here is CASSPRKLAGAGELFF. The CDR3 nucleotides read TGTGCCAGCAGCCCCCGGAAACTAGCGGGAGCCGGGGAGCTGTTTTTT. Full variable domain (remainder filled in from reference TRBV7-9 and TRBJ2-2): DTGVSQNPRHKITKRGQNVTFRCDPISEHNRLYWYRQTLGQGPEFLTYFQNEAQLEKSRLLSDRFSAERPKGSFSTLEIQRTEQGDSAMYLCASSPRKLAGAGELFFGEGSRLTVL.